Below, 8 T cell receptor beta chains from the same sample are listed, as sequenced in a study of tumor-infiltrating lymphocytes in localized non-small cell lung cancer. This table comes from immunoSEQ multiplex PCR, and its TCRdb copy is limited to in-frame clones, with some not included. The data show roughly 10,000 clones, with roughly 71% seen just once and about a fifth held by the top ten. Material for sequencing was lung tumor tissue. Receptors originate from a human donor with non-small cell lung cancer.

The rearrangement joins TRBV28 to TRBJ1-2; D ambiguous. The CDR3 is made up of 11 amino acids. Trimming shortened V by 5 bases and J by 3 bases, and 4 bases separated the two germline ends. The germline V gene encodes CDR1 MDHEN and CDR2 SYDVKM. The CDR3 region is CASSRDYGYTF. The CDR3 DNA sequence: TGTGCCAGCAGTCGGGACTATGGCTACACCTTC.

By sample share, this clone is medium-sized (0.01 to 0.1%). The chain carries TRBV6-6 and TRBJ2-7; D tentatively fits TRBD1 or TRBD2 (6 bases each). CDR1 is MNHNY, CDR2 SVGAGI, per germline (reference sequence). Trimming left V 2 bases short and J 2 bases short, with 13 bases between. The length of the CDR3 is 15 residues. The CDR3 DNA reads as TGTGCCAGCAGTTACCGAGAGGGGGGCACCTACGAGCAGTACTTC. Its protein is CASSYREGGTYEQYF.

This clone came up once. The CDR3 nucleotides are TGTGCCAGCAGCTTCCGGGCAGGGATGGGGTACGAGCAGTACTTC. Amino acid sequence: CASSFRAGMGYEQYF. This sequence joins TRBV7-7 and TRBJ2-7, with D perhaps matching TRBD1 (5 bases). Germline CDR1 reads SSHAT; CDR2 reads FNYEAQ (reference sequence). This CDR3 is built from 15 residues. V was trimmed by 3 bases and J by 4 bases, leaving 16 bases between them.

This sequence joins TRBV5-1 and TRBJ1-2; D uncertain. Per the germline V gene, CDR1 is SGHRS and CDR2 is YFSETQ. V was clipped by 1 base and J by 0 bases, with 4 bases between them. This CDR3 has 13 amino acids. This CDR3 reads CASSLQANYGYTF. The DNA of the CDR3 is TGCGCCAGCAGCTTGCAAGCTAACTATGGCTACACCTTC.

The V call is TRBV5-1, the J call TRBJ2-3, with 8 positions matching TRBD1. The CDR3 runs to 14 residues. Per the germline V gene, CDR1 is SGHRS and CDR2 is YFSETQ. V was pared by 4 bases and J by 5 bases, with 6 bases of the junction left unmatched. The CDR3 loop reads CASSMGQVEDTQYF. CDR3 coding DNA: TGCGCCAGCAGCATGGGACAGGTGGAAGATACGCAGTATTTT.

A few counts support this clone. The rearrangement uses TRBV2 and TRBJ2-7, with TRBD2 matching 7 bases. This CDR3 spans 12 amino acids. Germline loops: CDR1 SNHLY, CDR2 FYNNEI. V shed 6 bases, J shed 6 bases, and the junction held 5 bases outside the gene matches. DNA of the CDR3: TGTGCCAGCAGCAGAGCGGGGACCGAGCAGTACTTC. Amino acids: CASSRAGTEQYF.

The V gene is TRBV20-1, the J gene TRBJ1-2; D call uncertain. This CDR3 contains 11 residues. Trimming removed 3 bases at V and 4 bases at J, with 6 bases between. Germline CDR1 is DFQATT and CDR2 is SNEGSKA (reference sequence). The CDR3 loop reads CSASMGYGYTF. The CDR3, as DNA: TGCAGTGCTAGCATGGGCTATGGCTACACCTTC.

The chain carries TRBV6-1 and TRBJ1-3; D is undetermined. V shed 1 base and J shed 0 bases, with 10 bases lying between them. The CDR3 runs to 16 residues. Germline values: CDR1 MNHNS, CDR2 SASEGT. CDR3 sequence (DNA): TGTGCCAGCAGTGAAGAGGAGGGATCCTCTGGAAACACCATATATTTT. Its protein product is CASSEEEGSSGNTIYF.